These 3 T cell receptor beta chains came from one sample sequenced in a study of OX40 agonist ivuxolimab in advanced cancers. Profiled with immunoSEQ multiplex PCR; TCRdb holds only in-frame clones, not every one. The sample includes about 93,000 clones, roughly 94% of them seen just once. Sequencing was performed on CD4+ or CD8+ T cells sorted from blood, taken in a trial of the OX40 agonist ivuxolimab. The receptors stem from an adult with an advanced solid tumor such as melanoma, head and neck, liver or kidney cancer.

The chain joins TRBV2 to TRBJ1-1; D gene ambiguous. V dropped 8 bases and J dropped 8 bases, with 15 bases sitting between them. The CDR3 covers 12 residues. Per germline, CDR1 SNHLY and CDR2 FYNNEI. CDR3 in DNA: TGTGCCAGCTCGGGTGCCGGGTTCGAAGCTTTCTTT. The encoded protein is CASSGAGFEAFF.

The V call is TRBV5-5, the J call TRBJ2-2; TRBD2 aligns across 8 bases. With 3 bases clipped from V and 2 bases from J, the junction kept 9 bases outside the gene matches. This CDR3 region has 17 residues. Germline V gene data show CDR1 as SGHKS and CDR2 as YYEKEE (reference sequence). The CDR3 spells CASSSRSGGPNTGELFF. The CDR3 DNA is TGTGCCAGCAGCTCCCGAAGCGGGGGTCCAAACACCGGGGAGCTGTTTTTT.

The rearrangement joins TRBV14 to TRBJ2-1; weak D call: TRBD2 (5 bases). Trimming took 3 bases from V and 9 from J, leaving 15 bases between them. Germline CDR1 and CDR2: SGHDN and FVKESK. The CDR3 runs 14 residues. The CDR3 bases are TGTGCCAGCAGCCAGAGTTGGAGAGGAGGTGAGCAGTTCTTC. It yields the protein CASSQSWRGGEQFF.